Below, 22 T cell receptor beta chains from the same sample are listed, as sequenced in a study of blood T cells in healthy people across ages. Using a J-beta primer mix together with a sample-barcoded 5' primer, a second PCR was run for roughly 6 to 12 cycles. One entry per CDR3 protein, called by TCRdb with MiXCR from the 5' RACE reads. The sample consists of under 800,000 distinct CDR3 sequences, around 21% of them appearing once. Sequenced: blood. These receptors came from a man aged 70 or older in good health.

This clonotype was seen a few times. The V gene is TRBV7-2, the J gene TRBJ2-7, with a weak D call TRBD2 (6 bases). V lost 4 bases, J lost 4 bases, and 17 bases lay in between. Germline-derived CDR1 and CDR2 are SGHTA and FQGNSA. The CDR3 has 15 residues. The CDR3 DNA sequence: TGTGCCAGCAGCTCTGCGTTGGCTGCGGGATACGAGCAGTACTTC. This translates into CASSSALAAGYEQYF.

This clonotype has just a few counts. The CDR3 loop reads CASSVGLAGFYNEQFF. As DNA, the CDR3 is TGTGCCAGCAGCGTAGGACTAGCGGGGTTCTACAATGAGCAGTTCTTC. The chain has TRBV9 and TRBJ2-1, with 11 bases that match TRBD2. V dropped 0 bases and J dropped 3; count of bases not matched to a gene: 2. The CDR3 loop spans 16 amino acids. In germline, CDR1 is SGDLS, CDR2 YYNGEE.

This clonotype was picked up a small number of times. This chain uses TRBV25-1 with TRBJ2-1; the match to TRBD2 covers 10 bases. The germline V gene encodes CDR1 MGHDK and CDR2 SYGVNS. The CDR3 consists of 15 residues. The junction had 5 bases not matched to a gene; V was cut back by 2 bases and J by 7 bases. The CDR3 loop reads CASSEPSGSFNEQFF. The CDR3 nucleotides read TGTGCCAGCAGTGAACCTAGCGGGAGCTTTAATGAGCAGTTCTTC.

The gene calls are TRBV5-1 and TRBJ2-7; 9 positions match TRBD1. The CDR3 spans 15 residues. J gave up 4 bases and V 0 bases, and 5 bases lay outside the gene matches. Germline-derived CDR1 and CDR2 are SGHRS and YFSETQ. CDR3 amino acids: CASSLVGTGTYEQYF. CDR3 sequence (DNA): TGCGCCAGCAGCTTGGTCGGGACAGGGACATACGAGCAGTACTTC.

CDR3 loop: CASSFVARSTGELFF. For the CDR3, the DNA is TGCGCCAGCAGCTTCGTAGCGAGAAGCACCGGGGAGCTGTTTTTT. The rearrangement links TRBV5-1 to TRBJ2-2; tentative D call: TRBD2 (5 bases). The V and J ends lost 2 bases and 4 bases respectively, with 12 bases between them. CDR1 and CDR2 from the germline V gene are SGHRS and YFSETQ. The CDR3 totals 15 residues.

The CDR3 reads CASRYTYRGGNEQFF. The CDR3 bases are TGTGCCAGCAGATACACCTACAGGGGTGGGAATGAGCAGTTCTTC. The chain carries TRBV11-2 and TRBJ2-1; TRBD1 aligns across 7 bases. This CDR3 has 15 amino acids. Trimming removed 6 bases from V and 7 bases from J; junction bases left unmatched: 12. Germline V lookup: CDR1 SGHAT, CDR2 FQNNGV.

This clonotype came up a few times. The rearrangement links TRBV30 to TRBJ2-6; D unresolved. CDR3 length equals 14 residues. Trimming pared 0 bases from V and 0 bases from J, leaving 3 bases between. Germline V CDR1 and CDR2: GTSNPN, SVGIG (reference sequence). CDR3 amino acids: CAWSVFSGANVLTF. The CDR3 nucleotides are TGTGCCTGGAGTGTTTTCTCTGGGGCCAACGTCCTGACTTTC.

The gene calls are TRBV7-2 and TRBJ2-5; possible D gene TRBD2, 6 bases. CDR1 SGHTA and CDR2 FQGNSA come from the germline V gene. V was pared by 7 bases and J by 0 bases, with 15 bases between. The CDR3 has 15 residues. CDR3 nucleotides: TGTGCCAGCACCTCCCGACTAGGGTACCAAGAGACCCAGTACTTC. Amino acid sequence: CASTSRLGYQETQYF.

The V and J genes are TRBV3-1 and TRBJ2-1, with TRBD1 matching 9 bases. The J call could be wrong; TRBJ2-5 is a better fit for the DNA end. This CDR3 has 16 residues. Germline CDR1 LGHDT, CDR2 YNNKEL (reference sequence). CDR3 coding DNA: TGTGCCAGCAGCCTCATATCTGGGACAGGGCGAGAGACCCAGTACTTC. Translating gives CASSLISGTGRETQYF.

The J gene is TRBJ2-5, the V gene TRBV30; D is possibly TRBD2 (5 bases). CDR1 is GTSNPN and CDR2 is SVGIG in the germline V gene (reference sequence). This CDR3 spans 12 amino acids. The germline V and J ends were trimmed by 6 bases and 4 bases, with 12 bases remaining between them. CDR3 DNA sequence: TGTGCCTGTGGGAGCCCCCGAGAGACCCAGTACTTC. Protein product: CACGSPRETQYF.

This chain joins TRBV29-1 and TRBJ2-2; TRBD1 matches 8 bases. Germline V CDR1 and CDR2: SQVTM, ANQGSEA. The trim removed 8 bases at V and 7 bases at J, leaving 9 bases unmatched. There are 13 residues in the CDR3. CDR3 residues: CSYFSTGVGELFF. The DNA for the CDR3 is TGCAGCTACTTCTCGACAGGGGTCGGGGAGCTGTTTTTT.

Comments on this clonotype: A junction end diverges from the germline sequence, so it may reflect a read error. This chain joins TRBV7-9 and TRBJ2-1, with a weak D call TRBD1 (6 bases). The germline V gene has CDR1 SEHNR and CDR2 FQNEAQ (reference sequence). The CDR3 spans 14 residues. The CDR3 nucleotides are TGTGCCAGCAGCTTGTCAGGGGCAGTAAATGAGCGGTTCTTC. It translates to CASSLSGAVNERFF.

This clonotype was recorded a few times. The chain recombines TRBV12-3 or TRBV12-4 with TRBJ1-1; D remains ambiguous. V gave up 3 bases and J gave up 6 bases, with 8 bases separating them. The CDR3 consists of 12 residues. The CDR3: CASSFYGAEAFF. In nucleotides, the CDR3 is TGTGCCAGCAGTTTTTACGGAGCTGAAGCTTTCTTT.

Only a few counts were recorded for this clonotype. The chain links TRBV19 to TRBJ2-6; D gene ambiguous. Trimming shortened V by 1 base and J by 0 bases, and 10 bases separated the two germline ends. CDR1 is LNHDA, CDR2 SQIVND, per germline (reference sequence). This CDR3 comprises 17 residues. CDR3 protein: CASSIGNSPSGANVLTF. The CDR3 DNA is TGTGCCAGTAGTATAGGGAACAGCCCCTCTGGGGCCAACGTCCTGACTTTC.

This clonotype was recorded at least ten times. The rearrangement uses TRBV7-2 and TRBJ2-1, with 7 bases fitting TRBD2. Germline CDR1 and CDR2: SGHTA and FQGNSA. This CDR3 region has 16 residues. V lost 2 bases to trimming and J lost 3 bases; unmatched junction nucleotides: 7. Here the CDR3 DNA reads TGTGCCAGCAGCTTAAGTGGCGGGAGTCGCTACAATGAGCAGTTCTTC. It translates to CASSLSGGSRYNEQFF.

V usage is TRBV7-2 and J usage is TRBJ2-7; TRBD2 matches 10 bases. This CDR3 is 16 amino acids long. Germline assignment: CDR1 SGHTA and CDR2 FQGNSA. Germline trimming cut 0 bases from V and 5 bases from J; bases unmatched to any gene: 7. The CDR3 DNA sequence: TGTGCCAGCAGCTTAGCGTCGGGACTAGCGAACCACGAGCAGTACTTC. Protein product: CASSLASGLANHEQYF.

This clonotype was picked up a small number of times. The CDR3 bases are TGTGCCAGAGAACAGGGCCGGGACTATGGCTACACCTTC. It specifies CAREQGRDYGYTF. The chain is built from TRBV2 and TRBJ1-2; tentative D call: TRBD1 (6 bases). The CDR3 is 13 amino acids. Germline CDR1 and CDR2: SNHLY and FYNNEI. The V and J ends lost 9 bases and 3 bases respectively, with 14 bases between them.

The rearrangement links TRBV7-3 to TRBJ2-5, with 16 bases aligning to TRBD2. The assigned J gene may be wrong: the sequence end matches TRBJ2-1 better. CDR1 and CDR2 from the germline V gene are SGHTA and FQGTGA. CDR3 length: 19 residues. The CDR3 DNA reads TGTGCCAGCAGCTTAACGACAGGCTTGGGACTAGCGGGAGGGGGTGAGCAGTTCTTC. This translates into CASSLTTGLGLAGGGEQFF.

The gene calls are TRBV11-2 and TRBJ2-3; possible D gene TRBD1, 6 bases. Trimming pared 1 base from V and 4 bases from J, leaving 15 bases between. This CDR3 has 16 residues. Germline V gene sequence: CDR1 SGHAT, CDR2 FQNNGV. Written as DNA, the CDR3 is TGTGCCAGCAGCTTAGGCGGGCAGGGGCCAGCAGATACGCAGTATTTT. Translation: CASSLGGQGPADTQYF. The entire variable domain, with the rest obtained from reference TRBV11-2 and TRBJ2-3, is as follows: EAGVAQSPRYKIIEKRQSVAFWCNPISGHATLYWYQQILGQGPKLLIQFQNNGVVDDSQLPKDRFSAERLKGVDSTLKIQPAKLEDSAVYLCASSLGGQGPADTQYFGPGTRLTVL.

This rearrangement joins TRBV6-1 to TRBJ2-7; 9 nucleotides match TRBD2. This CDR3 comprises 15 residues. Germline V gives CDR1 MNHNS, CDR2 SASEGT. V was pared by 3 bases and J by 5 bases, with 8 bases of the junction left unmatched. This CDR3 is CASSDFSGSMNEQYF. The CDR3 DNA reads as TGTGCCAGCAGTGATTTTAGCGGGAGTATGAACGAGCAGTACTTC.

This clonotype showed up just a few times. The rearrangement links TRBV7-2 to TRBJ2-7, with 9 bases matching TRBD1. The CDR3 sequence is 15 residues long. V shed 5 bases, J shed 3 bases, and the junction held 8 bases outside the gene matches. Germline assignment: CDR1 SGHTA and CDR2 FQGNSA. The CDR3 region is CASSPGTGLIYEQYF. CDR3 sequence (DNA): TGTGCCAGCAGCCCCGGGACAGGGCTTATCTACGAGCAGTACTTC.

This clonotype has just a few counts. This chain uses TRBV20-1 with TRBJ2-3; possibly TRBD2 for D (6 bases). V was cut by 3 bases and J by 4 bases, with 11 bases left in between. Germline V CDR1 and CDR2: DFQATT, SNEGSKA (reference sequence). The CDR3 loop spans 13 amino acids. DNA for the CDR3: TGCAGTGCTAGCGGGAGCCCCCCAGATACGCAGTATTTT. Its protein is CSASGSPPDTQYF.